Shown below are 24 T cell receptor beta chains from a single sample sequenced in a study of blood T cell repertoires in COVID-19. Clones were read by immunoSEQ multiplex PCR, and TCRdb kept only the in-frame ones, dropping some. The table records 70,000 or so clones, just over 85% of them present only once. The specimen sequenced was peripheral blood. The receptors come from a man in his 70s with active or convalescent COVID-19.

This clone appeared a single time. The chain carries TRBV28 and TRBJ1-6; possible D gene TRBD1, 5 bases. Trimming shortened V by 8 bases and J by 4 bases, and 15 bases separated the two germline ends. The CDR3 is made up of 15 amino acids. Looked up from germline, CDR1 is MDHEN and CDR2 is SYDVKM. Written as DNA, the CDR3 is TGTGCCAGCGAAATTGGGAAGGGGTATAATTCACCCCTCCACTTT. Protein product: CASEIGKGYNSPLHF.

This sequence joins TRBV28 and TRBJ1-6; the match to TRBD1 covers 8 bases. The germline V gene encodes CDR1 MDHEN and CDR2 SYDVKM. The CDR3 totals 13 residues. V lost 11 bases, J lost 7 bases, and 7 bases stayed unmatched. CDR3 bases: TGTGCCTCATGGACAGGGCAGAATTCACCCCTCCACTTT. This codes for CASWTGQNSPLHF.

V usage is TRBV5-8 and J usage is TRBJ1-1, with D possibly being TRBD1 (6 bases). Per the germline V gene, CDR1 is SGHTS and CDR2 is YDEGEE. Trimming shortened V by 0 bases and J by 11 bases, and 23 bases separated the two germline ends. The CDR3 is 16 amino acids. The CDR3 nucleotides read TGTGCCAGCAGCTTGGCACAGGGTGAGGGCCGAACAGGGGCTTTCTTT. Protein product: CASSLAQGEGRTGAFF.

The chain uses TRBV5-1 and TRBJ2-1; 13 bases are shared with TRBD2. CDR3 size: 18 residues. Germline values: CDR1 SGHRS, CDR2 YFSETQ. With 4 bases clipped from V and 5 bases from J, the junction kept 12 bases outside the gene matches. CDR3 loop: CASSPTSGRASLHNEQFF. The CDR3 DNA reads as TGCGCCAGCAGCCCAACTAGCGGGAGGGCCTCCCTTCACAATGAGCAGTTCTTC.

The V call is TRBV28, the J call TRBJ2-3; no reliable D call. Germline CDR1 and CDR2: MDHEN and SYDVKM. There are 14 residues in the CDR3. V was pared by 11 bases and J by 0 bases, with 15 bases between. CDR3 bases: TGTGCCTCTTTAGAAACCACTAGCACAGATACGCAGTATTTT. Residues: CASLETTSTDTQYF.

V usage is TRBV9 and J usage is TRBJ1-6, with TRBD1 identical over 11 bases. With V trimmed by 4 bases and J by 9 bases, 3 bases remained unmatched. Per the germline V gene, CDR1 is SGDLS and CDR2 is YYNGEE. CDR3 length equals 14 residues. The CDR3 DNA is TGTGCCAGCAGCCTGGGGACAGGGGGTTCACCCCTCCACTTT. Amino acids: CASSLGTGGSPLHF.

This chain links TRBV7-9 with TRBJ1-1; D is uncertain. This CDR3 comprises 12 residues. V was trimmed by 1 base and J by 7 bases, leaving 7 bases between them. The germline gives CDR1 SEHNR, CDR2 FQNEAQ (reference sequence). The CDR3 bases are TGTGCCAGCAGCTTAGTGAGGGTTGAAGCTTTCTTT. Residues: CASSLVRVEAFF.

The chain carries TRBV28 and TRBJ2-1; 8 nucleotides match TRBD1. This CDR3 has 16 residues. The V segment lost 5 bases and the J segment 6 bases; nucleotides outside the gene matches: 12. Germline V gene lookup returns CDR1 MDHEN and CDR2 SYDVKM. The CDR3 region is CASSPEDRVHFNEQFF. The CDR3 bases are TGTGCCAGCAGTCCCGAGGACAGGGTACACTTCAATGAGCAGTTCTTC.

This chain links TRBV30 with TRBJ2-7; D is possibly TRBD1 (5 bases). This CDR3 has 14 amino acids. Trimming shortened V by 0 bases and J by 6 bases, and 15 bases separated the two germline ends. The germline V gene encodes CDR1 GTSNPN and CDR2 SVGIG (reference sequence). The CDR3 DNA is TGTGCCTGGAGTGTACAAACAGGAAATCCCGAGCAGTACTTC. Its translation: CAWSVQTGNPEQYF.

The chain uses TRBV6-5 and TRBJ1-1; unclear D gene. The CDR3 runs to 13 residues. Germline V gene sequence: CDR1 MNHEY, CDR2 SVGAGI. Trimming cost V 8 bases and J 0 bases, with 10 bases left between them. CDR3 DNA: TGTGCCAGCCACCGGAGGGTGAACACTGAAGCTTTCTTT. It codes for CASHRRVNTEAFF.

The CDR3 here is CASSIDPGQGFGYTF. CDR3 DNA: TGTGCCAGTAGTATAGACCCGGGACAGGGTTTTGGCTACACCTTC. The V gene is TRBV19, the J gene TRBJ1-2; TRBD1 matches 9 bases. CDR3 length equals 15 residues. With 0 bases clipped from V and 7 bases from J, the junction kept 6 bases outside the gene matches. Germline V CDR1 and CDR2: LNHDA, SQIVND (reference sequence).

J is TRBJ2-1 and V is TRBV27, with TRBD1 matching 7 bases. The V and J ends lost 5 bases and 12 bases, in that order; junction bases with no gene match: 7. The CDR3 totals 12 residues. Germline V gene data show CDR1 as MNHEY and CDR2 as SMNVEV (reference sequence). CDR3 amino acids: CASSAYRGLQFF. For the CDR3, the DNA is TGTGCCAGCAGTGCATACAGGGGATTGCAGTTCTTC.

The CDR3 sequence: CASSIGRMYSNQPQHF. The CDR3 DNA sequence: TGTGCCAGTAGTATCGGTCGAATGTATAGCAATCAGCCCCAGCATTTT. The chain links TRBV19 to TRBJ1-5; D gene unclear. The CDR3 runs 16 residues. Germline values: CDR1 LNHDA, CDR2 SQIVND (reference sequence). V lost 3 bases, J lost 0 bases, and 12 bases lay in between.

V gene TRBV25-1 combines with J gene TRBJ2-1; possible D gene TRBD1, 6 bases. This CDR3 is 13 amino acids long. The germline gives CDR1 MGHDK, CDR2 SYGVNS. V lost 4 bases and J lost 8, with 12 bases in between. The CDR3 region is CASSVTGNHEQFF. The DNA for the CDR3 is TGTGCCAGCAGTGTTACAGGGAATCATGAGCAGTTCTTC.

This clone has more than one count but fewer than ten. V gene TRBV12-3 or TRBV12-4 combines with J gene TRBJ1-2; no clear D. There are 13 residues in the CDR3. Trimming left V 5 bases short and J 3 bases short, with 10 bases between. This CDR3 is CASSAPVYYGYTF. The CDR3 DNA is TGTGCCAGCAGTGCCCCAGTTTACTATGGCTACACCTTC.

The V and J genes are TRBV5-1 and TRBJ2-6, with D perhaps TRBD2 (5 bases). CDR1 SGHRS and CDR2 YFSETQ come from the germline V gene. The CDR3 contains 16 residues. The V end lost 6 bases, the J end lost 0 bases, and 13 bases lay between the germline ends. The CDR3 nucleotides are TGCGCCAGCATGCGGGCAGACCACTCTGGGGCCAACGTCCTGACTTTC. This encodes CASMRADHSGANVLTF.

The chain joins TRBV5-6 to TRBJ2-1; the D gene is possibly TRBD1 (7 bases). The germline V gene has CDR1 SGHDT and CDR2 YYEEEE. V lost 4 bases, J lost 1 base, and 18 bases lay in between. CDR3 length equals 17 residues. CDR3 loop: CASSRLQGGVSYNEQFF. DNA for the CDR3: TGTGCCAGCAGCCGACTGCAGGGGGGAGTATCCTACAATGAGCAGTTCTTC.

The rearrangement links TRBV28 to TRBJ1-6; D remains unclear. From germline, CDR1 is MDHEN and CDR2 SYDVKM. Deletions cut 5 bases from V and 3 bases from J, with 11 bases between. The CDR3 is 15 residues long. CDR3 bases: TGTGCCAGCAGTCCCGTCCGGGGCTATAATTCACCCCTCCACTTT. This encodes CASSPVRGYNSPLHF.

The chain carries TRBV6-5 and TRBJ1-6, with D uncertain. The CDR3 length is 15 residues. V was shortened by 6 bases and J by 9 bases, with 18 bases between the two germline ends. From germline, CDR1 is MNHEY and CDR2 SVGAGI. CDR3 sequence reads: CASSPQTLSGSPLHF. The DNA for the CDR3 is TGTGCCAGCAGCCCACAAACCCTTTCTGGTTCACCCCTCCACTTT.

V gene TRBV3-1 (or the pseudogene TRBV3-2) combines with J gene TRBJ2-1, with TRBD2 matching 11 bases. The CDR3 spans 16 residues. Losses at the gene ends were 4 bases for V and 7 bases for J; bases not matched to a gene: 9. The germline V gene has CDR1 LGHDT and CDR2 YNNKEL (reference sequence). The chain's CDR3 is CASSPRTSGSRNEQFF. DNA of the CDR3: TGTGCCAGCAGCCCACGGACTAGCGGGTCTCGAAATGAGCAGTTCTTC.

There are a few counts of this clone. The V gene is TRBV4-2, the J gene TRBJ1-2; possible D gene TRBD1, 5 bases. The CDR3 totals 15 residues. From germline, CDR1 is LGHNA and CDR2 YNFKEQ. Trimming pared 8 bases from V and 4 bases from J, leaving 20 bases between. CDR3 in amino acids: CASRETTREVYGYTF. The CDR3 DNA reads TGTGCCAGCCGCGAAACTACCAGGGAAGTCTATGGCTACACCTTC.

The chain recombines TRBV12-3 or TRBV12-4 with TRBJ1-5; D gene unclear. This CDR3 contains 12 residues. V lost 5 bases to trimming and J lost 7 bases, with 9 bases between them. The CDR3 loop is CASSRGGQPQHF. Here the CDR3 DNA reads TGTGCCAGCAGTCGGGGAGGACAGCCCCAGCATTTT.

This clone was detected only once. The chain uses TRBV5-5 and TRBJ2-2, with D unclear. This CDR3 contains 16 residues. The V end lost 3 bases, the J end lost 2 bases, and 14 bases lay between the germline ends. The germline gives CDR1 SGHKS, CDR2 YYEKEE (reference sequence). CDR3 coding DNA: TGTGCCAGCAGCTCTGGGCTGATCTCAAACACCGGGGAGCTGTTTTTT. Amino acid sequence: CASSSGLISNTGELFF. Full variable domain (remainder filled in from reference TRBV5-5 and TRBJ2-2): DAGVTQSPTHLIKTRGQQVTLRCSPISGHKSVSWYQQVLGQGPQFIFQYYEKEERGRGNFPDRFSARQFPNYSSELNVNALLLGDSALYLCASSSGLISNTGELFFGEGSRLTVL.

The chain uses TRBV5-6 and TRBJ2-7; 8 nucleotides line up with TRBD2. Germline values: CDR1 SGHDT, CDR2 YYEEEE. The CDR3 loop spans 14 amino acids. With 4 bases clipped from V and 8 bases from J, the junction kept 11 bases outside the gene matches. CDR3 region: CASSVTSARTQQYF. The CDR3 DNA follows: TGTGCCAGCAGCGTGACTAGCGCGAGAACCCAGCAGTACTTC.